These T cell receptor beta chains were read from a single sample in a study of CD8 T cells in Susac syndrome. A single record per CDR3 protein comes from TCRdb applying MiXCR to the immunoSEQ multiplex PCR reads. Here the sample spans more than 150,000 distinct CDR3 sequences, 95% being singletons. The sequenced sample consisted of CD8+ T cells from PBMCs. These receptors were collected from a human donor with Susac syndrome. CDR3s leave out the opening cysteine and the closing phenylalanine or tryptophan.

14,TRBJ1-2,TRBV28,ASSTSDFGQGYGYT
13,TRBJ1-5,TRBV24-1,ATSDPALGNQPQH
9,TRBJ2-7,TRBV29-1,SVGTAYEQY
12,TRBJ2-7,TRBV29-1,SVEGDRGSYEQY
16,TRBJ2-7,TRBV7-9,ASSSATSGGADSYEQY
15,TRBJ1-1,TRBV3-1,ASSQDLWGEELAEAF
10,TRBJ2-1,TRBV7-9,ASTLVGVEQF
12,TRBJ2-1,TRBV24-1,ATSGTGDYNEQF
12,TRBJ1-5,TRBV29-1,SARTGEGDQPQH
12,TRBJ2-7,TRBV11-2,ASRQVAESYEQY
10,TRBJ2-5,TRBV7-8,ASSDPRETQY
13,TRBJ1-1,TRBV9,ASSPGGRGKTEAF
13,TRBJ2-3,TRBV3-1,ASSQGRALQDTQY
12,TRBJ1-1,TRBV7-8,ASSKGGGRTEAF
15,TRBJ2-1,TRBV9,ASSVAGGTSGANEQF
12,TRBJ2-3,TRBV11-2,ASSLTGPADTQY
12,TRBJ2-1,TRBV6-2/TRBV6-3,ASSYRDSYNEQF
13,TRBJ2-1,TRBV13,ASRYKLAGGHEQF
10,TRBJ2-3,TRBV20-1,SAEAGVDTQY
12,TRBJ2-7,TRBV20-1,SARDQRGSYEQY
14,TRBJ1-1,TRBV5-4,ASSARDGAWNTEAF
13,TRBJ1-3,TRBV5-4,ASSLAGTDGNTIY
11,TRBJ2-1,TRBV20-1,SVTSGTVNEQF
14,TRBJ2-2,TRBV6-4,ASITPGEDNTGELF
10,TRBJ2-1,TRBV7-2,ASTGNGPSQF
14,TRBJ1-5,TRBV20-1,SARRQITGSNQPQH
13,TRBJ1-4,TRBV13,ASSLGQGAGEKLF
11,TRBJ2-7,TRBV12-3/TRBV12-4,ASSLGGRAGLY
13,TRBJ2-3,TRBV6-1,ASRDGLAATDTQY
12,TRBJ2-3,TRBV12-5,ASSSGGYTDTQY
14,TRBJ2-3,TRBV7-9,ASSLGTGGLEDTQY
10,TRBJ1-1,TRBV11-2,ASSFYNTEAF
12,TRBJ2-3,TRBV5-6,ASSGGSHTDTQY
11,TRBJ2-7,TRBV30,AWISLDSYEQY
12,TRBJ1-1,TRBV7-9,ASSEPGRLTEAF
13,TRBJ2-7,TRBV9,ASSVDQGQGYEQY
10,TRBJ2-7,TRBV7-9,ASSFSSYEQY
14,TRBJ1-1,TRBV4-1,ASSQDEFVVNTEAF
13,TRBJ2-1,TRBV15,ATSRERESGNEQF
12,TRBJ1-1,TRBV5-1,ASSWTGENTEAF
15,TRBJ2-6,TRBV12-3/TRBV12-4,ASSHGTFFSGANVLT
12,TRBJ1-2,TRBV7-2,ASSLAPELYGYT
14,TRBJ2-1,TRBV11-2,ASSPPGRTDNNEQF
15,TRBJ1-5,TRBV19,ASNRVSVGMGNQPQH
13,TRBJ1-2,TRBV7-8,ASSIGGGSSYGYT
11,TRBJ2-3,TRBV27,ASSPLPPGTQY
12,TRBJ2-7,TRBV20-1,SAGGDPTPYEQY
14,TRBJ2-2,TRBV11-2,ASSLEHSPNTGELF
12,TRBJ2-3,TRBV29-1,SVEPLPNTDTQY
12,TRBJ1-1,TRBV6-4,ASSEIPGNTEAF
13,TRBJ2-5,TRBV2,ASRTGVASQETQY
11,TRBJ2-7,TRBV6-5,ASSHDRAYEQY
13,TRBJ1-4,TRBV4-1,ATSSTGPINEKLF
14,TRBJ2-2,TRBV13,ASSLTGLEGTGELF
13,TRBJ2-1,TRBV20-1,SARDNSGDYNEQF
12,TRBJ2-3,TRBV10-3,AISASDGTDTQY
11,TRBJ1-5,TRBV6-2/TRBV6-3,ASSYPNNQPQH
13,TRBJ2-7,TRBV19,ASTRDRENSYEQY
14,TRBJ2-7,TRBV28,ASSSGTDKTSYEQY
12,TRBJ2-5,TRBV2,ASIRDRGPETQY